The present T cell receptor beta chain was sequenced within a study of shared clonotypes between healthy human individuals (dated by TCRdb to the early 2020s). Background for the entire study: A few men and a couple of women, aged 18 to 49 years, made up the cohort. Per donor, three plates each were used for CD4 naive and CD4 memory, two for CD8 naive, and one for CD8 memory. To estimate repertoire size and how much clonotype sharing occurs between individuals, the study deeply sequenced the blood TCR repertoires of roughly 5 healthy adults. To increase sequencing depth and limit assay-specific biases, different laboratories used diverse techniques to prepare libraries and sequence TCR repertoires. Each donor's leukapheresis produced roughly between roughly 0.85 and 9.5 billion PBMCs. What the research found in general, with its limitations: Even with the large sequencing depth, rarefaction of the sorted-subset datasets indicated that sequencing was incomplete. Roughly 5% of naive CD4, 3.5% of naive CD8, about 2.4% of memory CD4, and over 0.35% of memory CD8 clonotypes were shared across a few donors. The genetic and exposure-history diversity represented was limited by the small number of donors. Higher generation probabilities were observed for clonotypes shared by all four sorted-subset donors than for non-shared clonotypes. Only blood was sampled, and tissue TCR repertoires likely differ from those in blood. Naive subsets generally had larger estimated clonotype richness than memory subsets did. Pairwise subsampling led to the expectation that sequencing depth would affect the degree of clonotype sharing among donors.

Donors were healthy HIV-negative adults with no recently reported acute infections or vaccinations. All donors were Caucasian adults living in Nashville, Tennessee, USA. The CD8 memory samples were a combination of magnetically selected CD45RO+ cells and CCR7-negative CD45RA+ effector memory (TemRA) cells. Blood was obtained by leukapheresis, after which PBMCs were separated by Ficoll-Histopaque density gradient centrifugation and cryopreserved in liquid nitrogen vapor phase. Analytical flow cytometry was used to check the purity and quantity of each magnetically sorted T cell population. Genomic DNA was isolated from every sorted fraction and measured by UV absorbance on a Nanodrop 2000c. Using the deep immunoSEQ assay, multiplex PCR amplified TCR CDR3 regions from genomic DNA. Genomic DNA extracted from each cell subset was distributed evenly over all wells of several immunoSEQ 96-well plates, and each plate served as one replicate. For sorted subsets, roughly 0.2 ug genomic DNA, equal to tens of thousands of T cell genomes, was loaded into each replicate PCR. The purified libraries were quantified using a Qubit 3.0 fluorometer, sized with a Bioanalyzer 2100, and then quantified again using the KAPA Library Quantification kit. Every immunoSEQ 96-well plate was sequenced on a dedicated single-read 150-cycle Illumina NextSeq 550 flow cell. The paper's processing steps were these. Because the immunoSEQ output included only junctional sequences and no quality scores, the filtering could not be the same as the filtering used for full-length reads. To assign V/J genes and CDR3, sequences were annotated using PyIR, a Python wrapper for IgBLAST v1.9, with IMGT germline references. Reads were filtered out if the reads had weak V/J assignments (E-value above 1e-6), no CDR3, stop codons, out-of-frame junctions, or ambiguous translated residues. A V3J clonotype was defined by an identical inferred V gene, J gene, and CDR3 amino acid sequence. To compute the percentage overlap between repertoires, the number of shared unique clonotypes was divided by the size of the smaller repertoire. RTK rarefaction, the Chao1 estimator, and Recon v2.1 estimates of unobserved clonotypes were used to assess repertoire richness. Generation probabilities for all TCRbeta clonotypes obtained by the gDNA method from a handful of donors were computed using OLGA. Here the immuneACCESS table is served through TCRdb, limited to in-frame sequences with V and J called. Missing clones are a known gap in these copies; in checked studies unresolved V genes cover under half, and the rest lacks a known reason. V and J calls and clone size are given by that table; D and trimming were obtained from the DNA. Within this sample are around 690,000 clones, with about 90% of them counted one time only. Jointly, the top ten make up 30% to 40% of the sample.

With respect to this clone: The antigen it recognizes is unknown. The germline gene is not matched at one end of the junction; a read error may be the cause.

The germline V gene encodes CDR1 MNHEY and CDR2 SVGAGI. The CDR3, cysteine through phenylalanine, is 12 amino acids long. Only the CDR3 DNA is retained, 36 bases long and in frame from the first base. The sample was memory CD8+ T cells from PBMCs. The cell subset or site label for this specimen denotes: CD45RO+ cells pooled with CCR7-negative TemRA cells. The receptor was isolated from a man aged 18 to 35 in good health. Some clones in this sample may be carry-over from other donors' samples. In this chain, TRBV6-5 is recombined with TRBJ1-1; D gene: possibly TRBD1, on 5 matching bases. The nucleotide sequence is TGTACCAGCACGGGGGGTGAGACTGAAGCTTTCTTT. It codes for CTSTGGETEAFF.